The entry that follows covers one TCR beta chain sequence. As yet, its antigen is unknown. Unique molecular identifiers were present on cDNA, and template switching added a universal primer site. TCRdb called the 5' RACE reads again in MiXCR, with one record for every CDR3 protein. The sample records hundreds of thousands of distinct CDR3 sequences, about 7.3% being singletons. This sample is part of a study of identical twins. General observations from the study: Some out-of-frame alpha sequences were shared by twins, and these showed excess low generation probability. Surplus twin overlap in beta out-of-frame sequences was less pronounced.

V gave up 2 bases and J gave up 7 bases; unmatched junction bases: 2. The germline V gene encodes CDR1 SGHRS and CDR2 YFSETQ. The CDR3 is 12 residues long. Separately, the same data were catalogued under a study of yellow fever vaccine responses in identical twins.

The chain has TRBV5-1 and TRBJ1-2; 7 bases align to TRBD1. The receptor was isolated from a woman younger than 30 in good health. The sample taken for sequencing was memory (CD45RO+) T cells sorted from blood. CDR3 coding DNA: TGCGCCAGCAGCTTTGACAGGGTTGGCTACACCTTC. Amino acids: CASSFDRVGYTF.